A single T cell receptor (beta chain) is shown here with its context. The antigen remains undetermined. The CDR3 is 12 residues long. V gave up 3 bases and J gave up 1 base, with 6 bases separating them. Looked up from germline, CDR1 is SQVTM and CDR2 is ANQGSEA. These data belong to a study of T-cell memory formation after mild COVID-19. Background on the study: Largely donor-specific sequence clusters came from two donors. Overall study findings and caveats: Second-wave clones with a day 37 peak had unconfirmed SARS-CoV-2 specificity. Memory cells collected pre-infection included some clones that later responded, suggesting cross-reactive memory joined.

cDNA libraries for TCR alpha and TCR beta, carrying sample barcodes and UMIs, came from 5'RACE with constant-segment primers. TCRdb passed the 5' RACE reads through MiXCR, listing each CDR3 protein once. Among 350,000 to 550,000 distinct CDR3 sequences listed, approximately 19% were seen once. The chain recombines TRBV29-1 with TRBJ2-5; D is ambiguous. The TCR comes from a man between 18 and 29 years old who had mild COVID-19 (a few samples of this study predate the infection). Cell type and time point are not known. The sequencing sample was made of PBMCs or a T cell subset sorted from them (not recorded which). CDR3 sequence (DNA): TGCAGCGTTGATTACAGCCAAGAGACCCAGTACTTC. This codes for CSVDYSQETQYF.